These 31 T cell receptor beta chains came from one sample sequenced in a study of patients and donors after allogeneic stem cell transplantation. Each CDR3 protein gets one entry after TCRdb re-called the RT-PCR reads with MiXCR. In the table there are about 960,000 distinct CDR3 sequences, roughly 18% of which are singletons. What was sequenced was blood, either unsorted or a sorted T cell fraction (not recorded which). These receptors were obtained from a human donor who was either an allogeneic HSCT recipient or a stem cell or donor lymphocyte infusion donor (not recorded which). It is not recorded whose cells these are; they may come from a transplant donor.

Only a few counts were recorded for this clonotype. The rearrangement joins TRBV29-1 to TRBJ2-5; the D is unclear. This CDR3 comprises 13 residues. V was pared by 4 bases and J by 7 bases, with 16 bases between. From germline, CDR1 is SQVTM and CDR2 ANQGSEA. CDR3 sequence reads: CSVGRQEYGTQYF. For the CDR3, the DNA is TGCAGCGTTGGTCGGCAGGAATATGGGACCCAGTACTTC. Together with reference TRBV29-1 and TRBJ2-5, the CDR3 gives the full variable domain: SAVISQKPSRDICQRGTSLTIQCQVDSQVTMMFWYRQQPGQSLTLIATANQGSEATYESGFVIDKFPISRPNLTFSTLTVSNMSPEDSSIYLCSVGRQEYGTQYFGPGTRLLVL.

This chain uses TRBV6-4 with TRBJ2-2; TRBD2 might be the D (5 bases). This CDR3 is 17 amino acids long. The V gene lost 4 bases and the J gene lost 4 bases, with 19 bases spanning the gap. Per the germline V gene, CDR1 is MRHNA and CDR2 is SNTAGT. CDR3 sequence reads: CASSVEGGMAVTGELFF. In nucleotides, the CDR3 is TGTGCCAGCAGTGTGGAAGGAGGCATGGCGGTCACCGGGGAGCTGTTTTTT.

The chain links TRBV10-3 to TRBJ1-5; D not resolved. The CDR3 sequence is 13 residues long. The ends were cut back, 6 bases at V and 3 bases at J, with 9 bases in the middle. The V gene's germline CDR1 is ENHRY and CDR2 SYGVKD. The CDR3 sequence: CAIRDRPNQPQHF. CDR3 DNA sequence: TGTGCCATCAGGGACCGTCCCAATCAGCCCCAGCATTTT.

The J gene is TRBJ2-1, the V gene TRBV6-1; possibly TRBD1 for D (6 bases). This CDR3 has 11 amino acids. Looked up from germline, CDR1 is MNHNS and CDR2 is SASEGT. V was trimmed by 8 bases and J by 7 bases, leaving 9 bases between them. The CDR3 region has the DNA TGTGCCAGCCCCACAGGGAATGAGCAGTTCTTC. Protein sequence: CASPTGNEQFF.

V is TRBV9 and J is TRBJ2-2, with D uncertain. CDR1 and CDR2 (germline): SGDLS, YYNGEE. Trimming took off 0 bases at V and 8 bases at J, with 14 bases between the two ends. This CDR3 region has 15 residues. This CDR3 reads CASSVDWAALGELFF. DNA for the CDR3: TGTGCCAGCAGCGTAGATTGGGCGGCGCTGGGGGAGCTGTTTTTT.

This clonotype appeared many times. The gene calls are TRBV7-2 and TRBJ2-3; D gene uncertain. CDR3 length: 15 residues. CDR1 is SGHTA and CDR2 is FQGNSA in the germline V gene. The V and J ends lost 0 bases and 1 base respectively, with 8 bases between them. CDR3 sequence (DNA): TGTGCCAGCAGCTTAGCAGGTCAGCGCACAGATACGCAGTATTTT. Encoded protein: CASSLAGQRTDTQYF.

This chain uses TRBV2 with TRBJ2-1, with 7 bases fitting TRBD2. CDR3 length equals 14 residues. The J segment lost 2 bases and the V segment lost 4 bases, leaving 2 bases of the junction unmatched. Germline CDR1 reads SNHLY; CDR2 reads FYNNEI. The CDR3 loop reads CASSGTSAYNEQFF. For the CDR3, the DNA is TGTGCCAGCAGTGGAACTAGCGCCTACAATGAGCAGTTCTTC.

This clonotype was detected only a few times. The chain carries TRBV10-3 and TRBJ2-5; D gene uncertain. Looked up from germline, CDR1 is ENHRY and CDR2 is SYGVKD. V dropped 1 base and J dropped 4 bases, with 4 bases sitting between them. The CDR3 runs to 12 residues. The CDR3 loop reads CAISEFRETQYF. The CDR3, as DNA: TGTGCCATCAGTGAGTTTCGAGAGACCCAGTACTTC.

This sequence joins TRBV7-2 and TRBJ2-4; the D gene is possibly TRBD2 (6 bases). Germline V gives CDR1 SGHTA, CDR2 FQGNSA. The CDR3 is 16 amino acids. V was shortened by 4 bases and J by 0 bases, with 13 bases between the two germline ends. The CDR3 loop is CASSSSGRLAKNIQYF. DNA of the CDR3: TGTGCCAGCAGCTCCAGTGGGAGGCTAGCCAAAAACATTCAGTACTTC. Using reference TRBV7-2 and TRBJ2-4 for the parts outside the CDR3, the full variable domain is GAGVSQSPSNKVTEKGKDVELRCDPISGHTALYWYRQSLGQGLEFLIYFQGNSAPDKSGLPSDRFSAERTGGSVSTLTIQRTQQEDSAVYLCASSSSGRLAKNIQYFGAGTRLSVL.

The chain uses TRBV13 and TRBJ2-2; 14 nucleotides line up with TRBD2. The trim removed 5 bases at V and 1 base at J, leaving 3 bases unmatched. Germline V gene lookup returns CDR1 PRHDT and CDR2 FYEKMQ (reference sequence). This CDR3 has 17 residues. The CDR3 reads CASSQGLAGVNTGELFF. In DNA, the CDR3 is TGTGCCAGCAGCCAGGGACTAGCGGGGGTGAACACCGGGGAGCTGTTTTTT.

This clonotype was seen many times. This chain uses TRBV9 with TRBJ1-5; D might be TRBD1 (5 bases). V gave up 0 bases and J gave up 6 bases, with 13 bases separating them. CDR1 is SGDLS and CDR2 is YYNGEE in the germline V gene. This CDR3 spans 15 amino acids. CDR3 sequence (DNA): TGTGCCAGCAGCGTAGAAGGGGACGGCGTTCAGCCCCAGCATTTT. It is translated as CASSVEGDGVQPQHF.

This sequence joins TRBV15 and TRBJ2-7; D could derive from TRBD1 or TRBD2 (5 bases each). CDR1 and CDR2 (germline): LNHNV, YYDKDF (reference sequence). The CDR3 totals 16 residues. V was pared by 1 base and J by 0 bases, with 13 bases between. The CDR3 is CATSRGVEGSSYEQYF. For the CDR3, the DNA is TGTGCCACCAGCAGAGGGGTTGAGGGGAGCTCCTACGAGCAGTACTTC. The full variable domain, rest sourced from reference TRBV15 and TRBJ2-7, is DAMVIQNPRYQVTQFGKPVTLSCSQTLNHNVMYWYQQKSSQAPKLLFHYYDKDFNNEADTPDNFQSRRPNTSFCFLDIRSPGLGDTAMYLCATSRGVEGSSYEQYFGPGTRLTVT.

The J gene is TRBJ2-3, the V gene TRBV7-8; 7 bases line up with TRBD2. This CDR3 contains 15 residues. CDR1 SGHVS and CDR2 FQNEAQ come from the germline V gene. V was pared by 3 bases and J by 1 base, with 4 bases of the junction left unmatched. The CDR3 bases are TGTGCCAGCAGCTTCGGGGGGTTAGGCACAGATACGCAGTATTTT. It encodes CASSFGGLGTDTQYF.

This clonotype has a handful of counts. The chain links TRBV6-2 or TRBV6-3 to TRBJ2-2, with 10 bases matching TRBD2. This CDR3 spans 13 amino acids. V trimming: 10 bases; J trimming: 6 bases; junction bases outside the gene matches: 5. Germline lookup yields CDR1 MNHEY and CDR2 SVGEGT. CDR3 nucleotides: TGTGCCACCTGCCTAGCGGGGGCCGGGGAGCTGTTTTTT. Protein product: CATCLAGAGELFF.

In its sample, this clonotype was seen a few times. The chain links TRBV20-1 to TRBJ2-3; 14 bases are a match to TRBD2. J gave up 4 bases and V 6 bases, and 9 bases lay outside the gene matches. The germline CDR1 and CDR2 sequences are DFQATT and SNEGSKA (reference sequence). The CDR3 is 16 amino acids. Here the CDR3 reads CSALKGLAGAADTQYF. CDR3 in DNA: TGCAGTGCCCTGAAGGGACTAGCGGGGGCCGCAGATACGCAGTATTTT.

This clonotype was observed at least ten times. V and J are TRBV4-2 and TRBJ1-2, with TRBD1 as a possible D gene (5 bases). Germline assignment: CDR1 LGHNA and CDR2 YNFKEQ. The CDR3 length is 16 residues. Trimming took 4 bases from V and 7 from J, leaving 22 bases between them. The DNA of the CDR3 is TGTGCCAGCAGCCCCCCCCTTATGGGACGAAATTTTGGCTACACCTTC. This encodes CASSPPLMGRNFGYTF.

J is TRBJ1-6 and V is TRBV6-1, with TRBD1 identical over 8 bases. V dropped 6 bases and J dropped 0; count of bases not matched to a gene: 10. Germline CDR1 reads MNHNS; CDR2 reads SASEGT. The CDR3 length is 18 residues. The CDR3: CASRKEGTGSSYNSPLHF. The CDR3 DNA sequence: TGTGCCAGCAGAAAGGAGGGGACAGGAAGCTCCTATAATTCACCCCTCCACTTT.

This clonotype was picked up a small number of times. The rearrangement links TRBV5-1 to TRBJ2-7; possibly TRBD2 for D (6 bases). CDR1 is SGHRS, CDR2 YFSETQ, per germline. This CDR3 is 15 amino acids long. Trimming stripped 4 bases from V and 3 bases from J, with 17 bases between. The CDR3 coding sequence is TGCGCCAGCAGCCAGCAGTCGGGGGTTCACTACGAGCAGTACTTC. Translation: CASSQQSGVHYEQYF.

This clonotype was seen at least ten times. This chain joins TRBV9 and TRBJ2-1; D is unclear. The V end was cut by 4 bases, the J end by 5 bases, with 13 bases between. CDR1 and CDR2 (germline): SGDLS, YYNGEE. This CDR3 region has 14 residues. In DNA form, the CDR3 reads TGTGCCAGCAGCCCCCAGAGCAACCACAATGAGCAGTTCTTC. Protein product: CASSPQSNHNEQFF.

The rearrangement uses TRBV2 and TRBJ1-4; D possibly corresponds to TRBD1 (5 bases). V was shortened by 11 bases and J by 10 bases, with 20 bases between the two germline ends. The germline V gene has CDR1 SNHLY and CDR2 FYNNEI. The CDR3 is 13 amino acids. DNA of the CDR3: TGTGCCGGCGCCGGGACTCCACATGGAAAACTGTTTTTT. It specifies CAGAGTPHGKLFF.

This clonotype has only a few counts. The V call is TRBV20-1, the J call TRBJ2-3, with D uncertain. The CDR3 has 14 amino acids. The germline CDR1 and CDR2 sequences are DFQATT and SNEGSKA (reference sequence). Trimming stripped 5 bases from V and 0 bases from J, with 12 bases between. CDR3 sequence reads: CSAPPDTSTDTQYF. CDR3 DNA sequence: TGCAGTGCTCCACCCGATACCAGCACAGATACGCAGTATTTT.

This clonotype has a handful of counts. This chain uses TRBV6-5 with TRBJ2-3, with 10 bases fitting TRBD2. The CDR3 sequence is 17 residues long. Germline-derived CDR1 and CDR2 are MNHEY and SVGAGI. V shed 0 bases, J shed 5 bases, and the junction held 8 bases outside the gene matches. In DNA form, the CDR3 reads TGTGCCAGCAGTTACTCGGTGAAGCGGGGGGGCATAGATACGCAGTATTTT. Amino acids: CASSYSVKRGGIDTQYF.

This clonotype was seen only a few times. The chain uses TRBV11-2 and TRBJ1-2; D uncertain. This CDR3 has 16 residues. V dropped 1 base and J dropped 0 bases, with 12 bases sitting between them. Germline V gene sequence: CDR1 SGHAT, CDR2 FQNNGV. The CDR3 DNA reads TGTGCCAGCAGCTTAGGCGTGCGGCACCCTAACTATGGCTACACCTTC. Translation gives CASSLGVRHPNYGYTF. The full variable domain, in which reference TRBV11-2 and TRBJ1-2 provide the parts outside the CDR3, is EAGVAQSPRYKIIEKRQSVAFWCNPISGHATLYWYQQILGQGPKLLIQFQNNGVVDDSQLPKDRFSAERLKGVDSTLKIQPAKLEDSAVYLCASSLGVRHPNYGYTFGSGTRLTVV.

This clonotype was recorded many times. The gene calls are TRBV29-1 and TRBJ2-5; TRBD1 agrees at 10 bases. Trimming at V came to 2 bases and at J to 4 bases, leaving 1 base not matched to a gene. This CDR3 contains 13 residues. Per the germline V gene, CDR1 is SQVTM and CDR2 is ANQGSEA. The CDR3 region is CSVERDRGETQYF. The CDR3 DNA reads as TGCAGCGTTGAAAGGGACAGGGGAGAGACCCAGTACTTC.

This clonotype has only a few counts. The chain recombines TRBV29-1 with TRBJ1-3; D remains ambiguous. This CDR3 has 14 residues. From germline, CDR1 is SQVTM and CDR2 ANQGSEA. Trimming removed 7 bases at V and 4 bases at J, with 17 bases between. CDR3 DNA sequence: TGCAGCGCCGACCCGGGCCTGGGGGGAAACACCATATATTTT. Protein: CSADPGLGGNTIYF.

This clonotype was counted only a few times. The chain links TRBV11-2 to TRBJ2-7; D ambiguous. The CDR3 runs 15 residues. CDR1 is SGHAT and CDR2 is FQNNGV in the germline V gene. V was clipped by 4 bases and J by 2 bases, with 15 bases between them. The DNA of the CDR3 is TGTGCCAGCAGCTCTCTATCGGGTAATACCTACGAGCAGTACTTC. Protein sequence: CASSSLSGNTYEQYF.

This sequence joins TRBV4-3 and TRBJ1-4; possibly TRBD1 for D (5 bases). From germline, CDR1 is LGHNA and CDR2 YSLEER. Trimming cost V 0 bases and J 8 bases, with 7 bases left between them. This CDR3 spans 13 amino acids. CDR3 sequence: CASSQEQGEKLFF. The CDR3, as DNA: TGCGCCAGCAGCCAAGAGCAGGGCGAAAAACTGTTTTTT.

The genes are TRBV20-1 and TRBJ2-5; 11 nucleotides line up with TRBD2. The germline V gene has CDR1 DFQATT and CDR2 SNEGSKA (reference sequence). V gave up 8 bases and J gave up 4 bases; unmatched junction bases: 6. This CDR3 spans 13 amino acids. CDR3 DNA: TGCAGTCCCGAACTAGCGGGGGTAGAGACCCAGTACTTC. Translation: CSPELAGVETQYF.

The chain recombines TRBV11-2 with TRBJ2-5, with TRBD1 identical over 7 bases. CDR1 and CDR2 from the germline V gene are SGHAT and FQNNGV. The CDR3 length is 14 residues. With 5 bases clipped from V and 1 base from J, the junction kept 4 bases outside the gene matches. CDR3 in DNA: TGTGCCAGCAGCCCCAGGGGGTCCCAAGAGACCCAGTACTTC. Residues: CASSPRGSQETQYF.

There are a few counts of this clonotype. This sequence joins TRBV12-3 or TRBV12-4 and TRBJ2-6; 8 positions agree with TRBD1. The CDR3 spans 18 residues. V was clipped by 1 base and J by 4 bases; unmatched bases: 9. The CDR3 is CASSLEKDRVSGANVLTF. CDR3 nucleotides: TGTGCCAGCAGTTTAGAAAAGGACAGGGTGTCGGGGGCCAACGTCCTGACTTTC.

The chain is built from TRBV7-9 and TRBJ1-1, with D maybe TRBD1 (5 bases). There are 13 residues in the CDR3. Germline V CDR1 and CDR2: SEHNR, FQNEAQ (reference sequence). The V and J ends lost 8 bases and 6 bases respectively, with 16 bases between them. The CDR3 region is CASELQGKAEAFF. In DNA form, the CDR3 reads TGTGCCAGCGAACTCCAGGGTAAGGCTGAAGCTTTCTTT. Complete variable domain (other parts from reference TRBV7-9 and TRBJ1-1): DTGVSQNPRHKITKRGQNVTFRCDPISEHNRLYWYRQTLGQGPEFLTYFQNEAQLEKSRLLSDRFSAERPKGSFSTLEIQRTEQGDSAMYLCASELQGKAEAFFGQGTRLTVV.